Below are 14 T cell receptor beta chains sequenced from a single sample in a study of shared clonotypes between healthy human individuals. The naive CD8 subset, CD45RO-negative cells positively selected for CCR7, excluded terminally differentiated effector memory CD45RA+ cells. Method: immunoSEQ multiplex PCR; TCRdb's copy keeps in-frame clones and lacks some. The sample includes about 2.1 million clones, roughly 91% of them seen just once. The sample taken for sequencing was naive CD8+ T cells from PBMCs. All receptors derive from a man aged 18 to 30 in good health. Some clones in this sample may be carry-over from other donors' samples.

The chain joins TRBV27 to TRBJ2-7; TRBD1 agrees at 7 bases. This CDR3 contains 14 residues. Germline CDR1 is MNHEY and CDR2 is SMNVEV (reference sequence). V gave up 6 bases and J gave up 5 bases; unmatched junction bases: 10. CDR3 sequence: CASSPLTGLNEQYF. The CDR3, as DNA: TGTGCCAGCAGCCCATTGACAGGGCTTAACGAGCAGTACTTC.

The J gene is TRBJ2-7, the V gene TRBV2; unclear D gene. This CDR3 spans 11 amino acids. V gave up 8 bases and J gave up 1 base, with 6 bases separating them. Germline CDR1 and CDR2: SNHLY and FYNNEI. The CDR3 spells CASGYSYEQYF. Written as DNA, the CDR3 is TGTGCCAGCGGATATTCCTACGAGCAGTACTTC.

This clone has only one observation. The chain uses TRBV28 and TRBJ2-2; the match to TRBD1 covers 7 bases. This CDR3 region has 16 residues. V lost 2 bases to trimming and J lost 3 bases; unmatched junction nucleotides: 6. Germline V gene data show CDR1 as MDHEN and CDR2 as SYDVKM. This CDR3 is CASSLEGAWYTGELFF. The CDR3 DNA is TGTGCCAGCAGTTTAGAGGGGGCATGGTACACCGGGGAGCTGTTTTTT. Filled out from reference TRBV28 and TRBJ2-2, the complete variable domain reads DVKVTQSSRYLVKRTGEKVFLECVQDMDHENMFWYRQDPGLGLRLIYFSYDVKMKEKGDIPEGYSVSREKKERFSLILESASTNQTSMYLCASSLEGAWYTGELFFGEGSRLTVL.

V and J are TRBV5-6 and TRBJ2-1; no definite D call. The germline gives CDR1 SGHDT, CDR2 YYEEEE. This CDR3 has 15 amino acids. The V end was cut by 4 bases, the J end by 6 bases, with 17 bases between. The CDR3 DNA reads as TGTGCCAGCAGCCTGGGCGGCCCCCGCGTCAATGAGCAGTTCTTC. Translating gives CASSLGGPRVNEQFF.

As regards this clone: This specimen includes other DNA sequences encoding the same CDR3. The chain joins TRBV9 to TRBJ1-4, with 8 bases fitting TRBD1. The CDR3 is 14 amino acids. CDR1 and CDR2 (germline): SGDLS, YYNGEE. Trimming took 0 bases from V and 8 from J; bases not matched to a gene: 3. The CDR3 nucleotides read TGTGCCAGCAGCGTAGCAGGGGGCAGGGAAAAACTGTTTTTT. Protein: CASSVAGGREKLFF.

This sequence joins TRBV7-6 and TRBJ2-1; D might be TRBD2 (6 bases). Germline V gene sequence: CDR1 SGHVS, CDR2 FNYEAQ. The CDR3 is 11 residues long. With 8 bases removed from V and 8 bases from J, the gap between germline ends came to 10 bases. The chain's CDR3 is CASGRRYEQFF. CDR3 nucleotides: TGTGCCAGCGGGAGGCGGTATGAGCAGTTCTTC. The full variable domain, in which reference TRBV7-6 and TRBJ2-1 provide the parts outside the CDR3, is GAGVSQSPRYKVTKRGQDVALRCDPISGHVSLYWYRQALGQGPEFLTYFNYEAQQDKSGLPNDRFSAERPEGSISTLTIQRTEQRDSAMYRCASGRRYEQFFGPGTRLTVL.

Only a few counts were recorded for this clone. At the DNA level, this CDR3 is encoded by other sequences in the same sample as well. The chain has TRBV27 and TRBJ1-2; possibly TRBD1 for D (6 bases). V was pared by 1 base and J by 2 bases, with 8 bases between. CDR3 length: 14 amino acids. In germline, CDR1 is MNHEY, CDR2 SMNVEV (reference sequence). The CDR3 DNA follows: TGTGCCAGCAGTTTATTGGACAGCAACTATGGCTACACCTTC. Amino acid sequence: CASSLLDSNYGYTF.

A single count supports this clone. V is TRBV15 and J is TRBJ2-6; D might be TRBD1 (5 bases). The CDR3 loop spans 19 amino acids. The germline V gene encodes CDR1 LNHNV and CDR2 YYDKDF (reference sequence). The V and J ends lost 2 bases and 0 bases respectively, with 17 bases between them. The CDR3 loop is CATSRTPLDIFSGANVLTF. CDR3 DNA: TGTGCCACCAGCAGAACCCCCCTGGACATCTTCTCTGGGGCCAACGTCCTGACTTTC.

This rearrangement joins TRBV7-6 to TRBJ2-4; D may be TRBD1 (6 bases). The V gene lost 3 bases and the J gene lost 9 bases, with 15 bases spanning the gap. This CDR3 contains 14 residues. Germline CDR1 reads SGHVS; CDR2 reads FNYEAQ. The CDR3 is CASSLGATNSIQYF. For the CDR3, the DNA is TGTGCCAGCAGCTTGGGGGCCACAAATAGCATTCAGTACTTC. The full variable domain, in which reference TRBV7-6 and TRBJ2-4 provide the parts outside the CDR3, is GAGVSQSPRYKVTKRGQDVALRCDPISGHVSLYWYRQALGQGPEFLTYFNYEAQQDKSGLPNDRFSAERPEGSISTLTIQRTEQRDSAMYRCASSLGATNSIQYFGAGTRLSVL.

The chain has TRBV5-6 and TRBJ2-7; 11 nucleotides agree with TRBD2. The CDR3 is made up of 15 amino acids. Trimming took 0 bases from V and 3 from J; bases not matched to a gene: 2. Looked up from germline, CDR1 is SGHDT and CDR2 is YYEEEE. The CDR3 reads CASSLGTSGYYEQYF. CDR3 DNA sequence: TGTGCCAGCAGCTTGGGGACTAGCGGGTACTACGAGCAGTACTTC.

This clone was counted once. The V gene is TRBV7-3, the J gene TRBJ2-1; D is undetermined. The germline V gene has CDR1 SGHTA and CDR2 FQGTGA. The CDR3 covers 13 residues. The ends were cut back, 0 bases at V and 8 bases at J, with 8 bases in the middle. CDR3 nucleotides: TGTGCCAGCAGCTTAACGGGCAGATATGAGCAGTTCTTC. Translated, it gives CASSLTGRYEQFF.

V is TRBV18 and J is TRBJ2-1; 7 nucleotides agree with TRBD2. The CDR3 length is 16 residues. The V gene's germline CDR1 is KGHSH and CDR2 LQKENI. The V and J ends lost 3 bases and 0 bases, in that order; junction bases with no gene match: 5. The CDR3 region is CASSPSGTSSYNEQFF. CDR3 sequence (DNA): TGTGCCAGCTCACCCAGCGGGACGAGCTCCTACAATGAGCAGTTCTTC.

Note on this clone: At the DNA level, this CDR3 is encoded by other sequences in the same sample as well. The rearrangement joins TRBV27 to TRBJ2-7; no firm D call. The germline V gene has CDR1 MNHEY and CDR2 SMNVEV (reference sequence). This CDR3 contains 13 residues. V shed 3 bases and J shed 6 bases, with 12 bases lying between them. CDR3 amino acids: CASSLRWQVEQYF. Here the CDR3 DNA reads TGTGCCAGCAGTTTGAGGTGGCAGGTCGAGCAGTACTTC.

The rearrangement links TRBV5-6 to TRBJ1-2; weak D call: TRBD1 (6 bases). V lost 4 bases and J lost 3, with 7 bases in between. Germline assignment: CDR1 SGHDT and CDR2 YYEEEE. This CDR3 spans 12 amino acids. The CDR3 is CASSEGDYGYTF. In DNA form, the CDR3 reads TGTGCCAGCAGCGAGGGGGACTATGGCTACACCTTC.